One sample yielded the 17 T cell receptor beta chains listed below, sequenced in a study of cytomegalovirus exposure and HLA in healthy donors. Primers for the PCR totalled 60 Vbeta and 13 Jbeta. Libraries were prepared by immunoSEQ multiplex PCR; TCRdb keeps only in-frame clonotypes and omits some of them. The table lists about 160,000 clones, approximately 80% of them singletons. Sequences were obtained from PBMCs. These receptors all stem from a man younger than 40 in good health and CMV-seropositive.

In its sample, this clone was seen once. The J gene is TRBJ1-5, the V gene TRBV2; no reliable D call. Looked up from germline, CDR1 is SNHLY and CDR2 is FYNNEI. Trimming pared 3 bases from V and 5 bases from J, leaving 26 bases between. CDR3 length: 19 residues. DNA for the CDR3: TGTGCCAGCAGTGAGTCGCCTTGGGAGGCACGGGAACGGGATCAGCCCCAGCATTTT. This sequence encodes CASSESPWEARERDQPQHF.

This clone has just a few counts. The rearrangement joins TRBV6-1 to TRBJ2-1; TRBD2 matches at 7 bases. Germline CDR1 MNHNS, CDR2 SASEGT. The CDR3 is made up of 15 amino acids. J was trimmed by 4 bases and V by 10 bases; bases with no gene match: 13. CDR3 amino acids: CATSRVAGEYNEQFF. The CDR3 DNA reads TGTGCCACCTCACGGGTGGCGGGGGAGTACAATGAGCAGTTCTTC.

The V call is TRBV9, the J call TRBJ2-3; 11 bases fit TRBD2. CDR1 and CDR2 (germline): SGDLS, YYNGEE. V was clipped by 0 bases and J by 0 bases; unmatched bases: 3. This CDR3 region has 17 residues. The CDR3 protein is CASSVGLAGGSTDTQYF. The CDR3, as DNA: TGTGCCAGCAGCGTAGGTCTAGCGGGGGGAAGCACAGATACGCAGTATTTT.

The chain is built from TRBV11-2 and TRBJ2-1; 7 positions match TRBD2. The CDR3 has 17 amino acids. The germline V gene has CDR1 SGHAT and CDR2 FQNNGV. V lost 6 bases, J lost 0 bases, and 11 bases stayed unmatched. The CDR3 region is CASRFPEIAGSYNEQFF. CDR3 DNA: TGTGCCAGCAGATTTCCCGAAATAGCGGGCTCCTACAATGAGCAGTTCTTC.

This chain links TRBV9 with TRBJ2-5; D uncertain. The germline CDR1 and CDR2 sequences are SGDLS and YYNGEE. This CDR3 has 15 residues. V shed 1 base and J shed 2 bases, with 12 bases lying between them. The CDR3 bases are TGTGCCAGCAGCGTAACGGTTAGCCGGCAAGAGACCCAGTACTTC. Its protein product is CASSVTVSRQETQYF.

This chain uses TRBV6-5 with TRBJ2-7; 8 bases are a match to TRBD1. Germline CDR1 and CDR2: MNHEY and SVGAGI. This CDR3 contains 13 residues. The V gene end was trimmed by 7 bases and the J gene end by 6 bases; junction bases not matched to a gene: 8. The CDR3 DNA is TGTGCCAGCAATCCCGCGACAGGGGCCGAGCAGTACTTC. Protein product: CASNPATGAEQYF.

This sequence joins TRBV28 and TRBJ2-3; 13 nucleotides align to TRBD2. V was pared by 6 bases and J by 5 bases, with 8 bases of the junction left unmatched. CDR3 length equals 16 residues. Germline V gives CDR1 MDHEN, CDR2 SYDVKM. The CDR3 bases are TGTGCCAGCAGCAACACTAGCGGGGGGGCCTTAGATACGCAGTATTTT. This gives the protein CASSNTSGGALDTQYF.

The chain uses TRBV6-5 and TRBJ2-2; the D gene is possibly TRBD1 (6 bases). This CDR3 contains 14 residues. In germline, CDR1 is MNHEY, CDR2 SVGAGI. V was trimmed by 7 bases and J by 7 bases, leaving 16 bases between them. CDR3 coding DNA: TGTGCCAGCAACTACAGGGCTCATGGCGGGGAGCTGTTTTTT. Translation: CASNYRAHGGELFF.

V and J are TRBV5-6 and TRBJ1-2, with D tentatively TRBD1 (5 bases). Trimming left V 2 bases short and J 6 bases short, with 17 bases between. Germline V gene data show CDR1 as SGHDT and CDR2 as YYEEEE. The length of the CDR3 is 15 residues. This CDR3 reads CASSLPGGPVDGYTF. The CDR3 DNA reads as TGTGCCAGCAGCTTACCGGGGGGACCCGTTGATGGCTACACCTTC.

The chain carries TRBV7-2 and TRBJ1-1; TRBD1 is a possible D gene (5 bases). This CDR3 contains 15 residues. CDR1 is SGHTA, CDR2 FQGNSA, per germline. The V and J ends lost 10 bases and 5 bases respectively, with 23 bases between them. CDR3 in DNA: TGTGCCACCAAACCAAGAGTTTGGGGGGAGACTGAAGCTTTCTTT. Amino acid sequence: CATKPRVWGETEAFF.

The chain joins TRBV2 to TRBJ2-1; the match to TRBD1 covers 8 bases. With V trimmed by 6 bases and J by 3 bases, 7 bases remained unmatched. The CDR3 has 15 amino acids. Germline assignment: CDR1 SNHLY and CDR2 FYNNEI. The CDR3 nucleotides read TGTGCCAGCAGGAAAGACAGGGGCTACTACAATGAGCAGTTCTTC. This sequence encodes CASRKDRGYYNEQFF.

This rearrangement joins TRBV6-1 to TRBJ2-7; no reliable D call. V dropped 2 bases and J dropped 5 bases, with 10 bases sitting between them. The germline V gene encodes CDR1 MNHNS and CDR2 SASEGT. The CDR3 covers 13 residues. The CDR3 DNA reads TGTGCCAGCAGTGAAATTGGGCAGCACGAGCAGTACTTC. Translating gives CASSEIGQHEQYF.

V gene TRBV10-1 combines with J gene TRBJ2-7, with 10 bases lining up with TRBD2. V lost 4 bases, J lost 6 bases, and 3 bases stayed unmatched. The CDR3 is 13 residues long. Germline V gene sequence: CDR1 WNHNN, CDR2 SYGVQD (reference sequence). CDR3 DNA sequence: TGCGCCAGCAGTGTAGCGGGGGGCGGCGAGCAGTACTTC. This encodes CASSVAGGGEQYF.

A few counts support this clone. The chain is built from TRBV6-7 and TRBJ1-5; maybe TRBD1 (6 bases). TRBV6-7 is sorted into the ORF group, with uncertain function. CDR3 size: 13 residues. V dropped 2 bases and J dropped 7 bases, with 9 bases sitting between them. The CDR3 loop is CASSYKGVQPQHF. The CDR3 region has the DNA TGTGCCAGCAGTTACAAGGGGGTACAGCCCCAGCATTTT.

This clone turned up a few times. The rearrangement joins TRBV28 to TRBJ2-2; TRBD1 might be the D (6 bases). The germline CDR1 and CDR2 sequences are MDHEN and SYDVKM. V lost 8 bases, J lost 3 bases, and 19 bases lay in between. The CDR3 has 16 residues. The CDR3 spells CASHPTGGGDTGELFF. The CDR3 coding sequence is TGTGCCAGCCATCCGACTGGGGGCGGAGACACCGGGGAGCTGTTTTTT.

J is TRBJ2-7 and V is TRBV5-4; the match to TRBD2 covers 14 bases. The V gene end was trimmed by 3 bases and the J gene end by 7 bases; junction bases not matched to a gene: 9. The CDR3 runs to 16 residues. Germline V gene data show CDR1 as SGHNT and CDR2 as YYREEE (reference sequence). The CDR3 here is CASSSQTSGGAREQYF. Written as DNA, the CDR3 is TGTGCCAGCAGCTCCCAGACTAGCGGGGGGGCTAGGGAGCAGTACTTC.

The chain links TRBV2 to TRBJ2-5; D uncertain. The germline V gene has CDR1 SNHLY and CDR2 FYNNEI. The CDR3 runs to 11 residues. The V gene lost 9 bases and the J gene lost 5 bases, with 10 bases spanning the gap. The CDR3 sequence is CARSAGETQYF. CDR3 coding DNA: TGTGCCAGGAGCGCCGGGGAGACCCAGTACTTC.